These 24 T cell receptor beta chains were sequenced from one sample in a study of graft-versus-host responses after intestinal transplantation. The antigens for these receptors are not known. Libraries were prepared by immunoSEQ multiplex PCR; TCRdb keeps only in-frame clonotypes and omits some of them. The sample has 25,000 to 30,000 clones; 82% are singletons. This specimen consisted of unstimulated CD4+ T cells sorted from spleen or lymph node cells, obtained before intestinal transplant. These TCRs come from a human donor who received an intestinal transplant.

This clone occurred once. The rearrangement uses TRBV5-4 and TRBJ2-3; D is tentatively TRBD1 or TRBD2 (5 bases each). This CDR3 has 15 amino acids. Germline CDR1 and CDR2: SGHNT and YYREEE (reference sequence). The ends were cut back, 1 base at V and 2 bases at J, with 11 bases in the middle. Written as DNA, the CDR3 is TGTGCCAGCAGCTTGTTAATAGGGACCACAGATACGCAGTATTTT. It is translated as CASSLLIGTTDTQYF.

The rearrangement uses TRBV5-1 and TRBJ2-5, with 7 nucleotides matching TRBD1. CDR3 length: 16 residues. The V and J ends lost 0 bases and 5 bases, in that order; junction bases with no gene match: 10. The germline V gene has CDR1 SGHRS and CDR2 YFSETQ. CDR3 coding DNA: TGCGCCAGCAGCTTGGAGGGGGCTCGGTTGGGTGAGACCCAGTACTTC. Protein: CASSLEGARLGETQYF.

This clone was found once. This chain links TRBV2 with TRBJ2-5; 11 nucleotides match TRBD1. The germline V gene encodes CDR1 SNHLY and CDR2 FYNNEI. V was pared by 8 bases and J by 2 bases, with 7 bases of the junction left unmatched. This CDR3 region has 15 residues. CDR3 residues: CASGGTGGNQETQYF. DNA for the CDR3: TGTGCCAGCGGCGGGACAGGGGGTAATCAAGAGACCCAGTACTTC.

The chain uses TRBV6-4 and TRBJ2-5, with 7 nucleotides matching TRBD2. Germline V gene lookup returns CDR1 MRHNA and CDR2 SNTAGT. Trimming took 5 bases from V and 0 from J; bases not matched to a gene: 6. The CDR3 runs 15 residues. Here the CDR3 reads CASSTWGLNQETQYF. CDR3 coding DNA: TGTGCCAGCAGTACCTGGGGACTAAACCAAGAGACCCAGTACTTC.

This chain joins TRBV6-5 and TRBJ2-4; D is perhaps TRBD1 (6 bases). Germline CDR1 and CDR2: MNHEY and SVGAGI. Trimming left V 8 bases short and J 6 bases short, with 17 bases between. The CDR3 is made up of 14 amino acids. The CDR3 loop reads CASARQALGNIQYF. In DNA, the CDR3 is TGTGCCAGCGCAAGACAGGCTTTGGGAAACATTCAGTACTTC.

The gene calls are TRBV2 and TRBJ2-7, with TRBD1 as a possible D gene (6 bases). The CDR3 covers 15 residues. The V and J ends lost 5 bases and 6 bases respectively, with 20 bases between them. Looked up from germline, CDR1 is SNHLY and CDR2 is FYNNEI. The CDR3 sequence: CASSPTGIRTREQYF. CDR3 in DNA: TGTGCCAGCAGTCCGACAGGCATTCGGACCCGCGAGCAGTACTTC.

This chain uses TRBV18 with TRBJ1-1; maybe TRBD1 (6 bases). The CDR3 is 13 amino acids. V gave up 1 base and J gave up 8 bases, with 11 bases separating them. From germline, CDR1 is KGHSH and CDR2 LQKENI. CDR3 in amino acids: CASSPRYDREAFF. The CDR3 nucleotides read TGTGCCAGCTCACCACGGTATGACAGGGAAGCTTTCTTT.

The chain is built from TRBV5-1 and TRBJ2-7; D not resolved. The CDR3 contains 12 residues. V shed 0 bases and J shed 6 bases, with 7 bases lying between them. Germline CDR1 SGHRS, CDR2 YFSETQ. In nucleotides, the CDR3 is TGCGCCAGCAGCTTGGAGTCAACCGAGCAGTACTTC. It codes for CASSLESTEQYF.

As DNA, the CDR3 is TGTGCCTGGTCCGGGACTAGCAGTGGAAGTGAGCAGTTCTTC. Amino acid sequence: CAWSGTSSGSEQFF. This rearrangement joins TRBV30 to TRBJ2-1, with TRBD2 matching over 9 bases. This CDR3 is built from 14 residues. Germline loops: CDR1 GTSNPN, CDR2 SVGIG (reference sequence). V was clipped by 5 bases and J by 9 bases; unmatched bases: 11.

The count of this clone is one. This rearrangement joins TRBV10-3 to TRBJ2-1; 7 nucleotides align to TRBD2. V was pared by 4 bases and J by 3 bases, with 15 bases of the junction left unmatched. The CDR3 extends over 18 amino acids. The germline CDR1 and CDR2 sequences are ENHRY and SYGVKD. The CDR3 region has the DNA TGTGCCATCAGTGGGACCCACGAGAAAGCGGGAATCTACAATGAGCAGTTCTTC. Its translation: CAISGTHEKAGIYNEQFF.

The chain is built from TRBV29-1 and TRBJ2-1; D ambiguous. V shed 5 bases and J shed 9 bases, with 14 bases lying between them. The CDR3 runs 12 residues. The germline V gene encodes CDR1 SQVTM and CDR2 ANQGSEA. The DNA for the CDR3 is TGCAGCGTTAGTCCTCTTGGCGGTGAGCAGTTCTTC. Protein: CSVSPLGGEQFF.

This clone occurred once. V and J are TRBV6-5 and TRBJ2-1, with a weak D call TRBD2 (5 bases). The germline CDR1 and CDR2 sequences are MNHEY and SVGAGI. Trimming cost V 4 bases and J 2 bases, with 15 bases left between them. This CDR3 is built from 16 residues. CDR3 region: CASSLKRNSAYNEQFF. DNA for the CDR3: TGTGCCAGCAGTTTGAAAAGGAATAGCGCCTACAATGAGCAGTTCTTC.

There are a few counts of this clone. The CDR3 DNA reads as TGCGCCAGCAGCTCCCAGGGGGGAGTGAACACTGAAGCTTTCTTT. Translation: CASSSQGGVNTEAFF. The chain joins TRBV5-1 to TRBJ1-1, with TRBD1 matching 7 bases. The length of the CDR3 is 15 residues. The V gene end was trimmed by 3 bases and the J gene end by 0 bases; junction bases not matched to a gene: 5. The germline V gene has CDR1 SGHRS and CDR2 YFSETQ.

J is TRBJ2-3 and V is TRBV19; D may be TRBD2 (6 bases). CDR1 and CDR2 from the germline V gene are LNHDA and SQIVND (reference sequence). The CDR3 runs to 15 residues. V was cut by 6 bases and J by 0 bases, with 13 bases left in between. The CDR3: CASSRGLTSTDTQYF. The CDR3 DNA reads as TGTGCCAGTAGCCGTGGACTAACTAGCACAGATACGCAGTATTTT. The whole variable domain, filled in from reference TRBV19 and TRBJ2-3, reads DGGITQSPKYLFRKEGQNVTLSCEQNLNHDAMYWYRQDPGQGLRLIYYSQIVNDFQKGDIAEGYSVSREKKESFPLTVTSAQKNPTAFYLCASSRGLTSTDTQYFGPGTRLTVL.

The chain has TRBV19 and TRBJ2-1; 10 bases agree with TRBD2. The CDR3 spans 15 residues. Germline lookup yields CDR1 LNHDA and CDR2 SQIVND (reference sequence). V dropped 4 bases and J dropped 7; count of bases not matched to a gene: 7. The CDR3 here is CASSRSGRVRNEQFF. The CDR3 DNA follows: TGTGCCAGTAGTAGAAGCGGGAGGGTAAGGAATGAGCAGTTCTTC.

This sequence joins TRBV15 and TRBJ2-7; D is undetermined. Germline values: CDR1 LNHNV, CDR2 YYDKDF (reference sequence). Trimming stripped 0 bases from V and 1 base from J, with 4 bases between. The CDR3 is 13 residues long. The CDR3 is CATSRDRSYEQYF. The CDR3 DNA reads as TGTGCCACCAGCAGAGATCGATCCTACGAGCAGTACTTC.

The rearrangement uses TRBV5-4 and TRBJ1-3; D gene ambiguous. Germline V gene lookup returns CDR1 SGHNT and CDR2 YYREEE (reference sequence). The V gene lost 4 bases and the J gene lost 1 base, with 3 bases spanning the gap. The CDR3 has 12 residues. CDR3 in DNA: TGTGCCAGCAGCCTGTCTGGAAACACCATATATTTT. This sequence encodes CASSLSGNTIYF.

The chain employs TRBV2 and TRBJ2-2; TRBD2 agrees at 8 bases. Looked up from germline, CDR1 is SNHLY and CDR2 is FYNNEI. The V gene end was trimmed by 10 bases and the J gene end by 0 bases; junction bases not matched to a gene: 13. The CDR3 contains 17 residues. The DNA of the CDR3 is TGTGCCATCCTCGGCCGGAGCGGGGGAGCGAACACCGGGGAGCTGTTTTTT. Translation: CAILGRSGGANTGELFF.

As concerns this clone: The junction differs from germline at one of its ends, possibly a read error. The rearrangement uses TRBV2 and TRBJ2-7; D is possibly TRBD1 or TRBD2 (5 bases each). The CDR3 sequence is 13 residues long. Germline loops: CDR1 SNHLY, CDR2 FYNNEI. The CDR3 DNA reads as TGTGCCAGCAGTTTATTAAGGGACGGGTCCTGCTTCTTC. Protein product: CASSLLRDGSCFF.

This chain joins TRBV6-5 and TRBJ1-1; D perhaps matches TRBD1 (6 bases). The CDR3 has 14 residues. In germline, CDR1 is MNHEY, CDR2 SVGAGI. V was pared by 7 bases and J by 2 bases, with 14 bases between. DNA of the CDR3: TGTGCCAGCACCACGGTAGGGGGAAACACTGAAGCTTTCTTT. This translates into CASTTVGGNTEAFF.

This chain connects TRBV28 to TRBJ2-3; 7 bases fit TRBD1. After removal of 5 bases from V and 2 bases from J, the junction contained 7 bases not matched to a gene. The length of the CDR3 is 15 residues. Germline V CDR1 and CDR2: MDHEN, SYDVKM. CDR3 amino acids: CASSPPDRLTDTQYF. Here the CDR3 DNA reads TGTGCCAGCAGTCCCCCGGACAGGCTCACAGATACGCAGTATTTT.

The chain links TRBV23-1 to TRBJ2-3; D possibly matches TRBD1 or TRBD2 (6 bases each). TRBV23-1 has ORF status, its function being uncertain. V was cut by 6 bases and J by 3 bases, with 22 bases left in between. The CDR3 length is 17 residues. The CDR3 nucleotides are TGCGCCAGCAGCCCACAGGAGAGGGGGAGCGGGACAGATACGCAGTATTTT. Residues: CASSPQERGSGTDTQYF.

The chain recombines TRBV27 with TRBJ2-7; D remains ambiguous. The length of the CDR3 is 14 residues. Germline-derived CDR1 and CDR2 are MNHEY and SMNVEV (reference sequence). The ends were cut back, 6 bases at V and 0 bases at J, with 12 bases in the middle. The CDR3 loop reads CASSPHDSSYEQYF. As DNA, the CDR3 is TGTGCCAGCAGCCCCCACGACTCCTCCTACGAGCAGTACTTC.

V usage is TRBV6-5 and J usage is TRBJ1-3; a possible D gene is TRBD1 (5 bases). The V gene lost 7 bases and the J gene lost 2 bases, with 9 bases spanning the gap. The CDR3 totals 13 residues. CDR1 and CDR2 from the germline V gene are MNHEY and SVGAGI. The CDR3 DNA follows: TGTGCCAGCACCCTAGGGGCTGGAAACACCATATATTTT. As protein: CASTLGAGNTIYF.